The 5 T cell receptor beta chains in this list originate from one sample, sequenced in a study of blood T cell repertoires in COVID-19. Sequenced by immunoSEQ multiplex PCR; TCRdb stores in-frame clones only, minus some. The sample holds about 170,000 clones, 82% seen once. Sequencing was done on a sample of peripheral blood. These receptor sequences come from a woman older than 75 with acute or convalescent COVID-19.

This sequence joins TRBV30 and TRBJ2-7; possible D gene TRBD1, 6 bases. The germline V gene has CDR1 GTSNPN and CDR2 SVGIG (reference sequence). This CDR3 spans 13 amino acids. Between the trimmed V and J ends, which lost 3 bases and 1 base, there was a span of 10 bases. The CDR3 bases are TGTGCCTGGAGCCATGGACAGTCCTACGAGCAGTACTTC. Translated, it gives CAWSHGQSYEQYF.

This chain links TRBV19 with TRBJ2-5, with 13 positions matching TRBD2. The CDR3 loop spans 14 amino acids. The V gene end was trimmed by 9 bases and the J gene end by 4 bases; junction bases not matched to a gene: 5. CDR1 and CDR2 (germline): LNHDA, SQIVND (reference sequence). CDR3 sequence (DNA): TGTGCCAGCCGGACTAGCGGGAGTACAGAGACCCAGTACTTC. Translated: CASRTSGSTETQYF.

The gene calls are TRBV7-2 and TRBJ1-6; D ambiguous. CDR3 size: 12 residues. CDR1 is SGHTA, CDR2 FQGNSA, per germline. The ends were cut back, 5 bases at V and 9 bases at J, with 8 bases in the middle. The CDR3 DNA reads as TGTGCCAGCAGCCTGGCATTTTCACCCCTCCACTTT. Protein sequence: CASSLAFSPLHF.

This clone was observed once. This sequence joins TRBV5-1 and TRBJ2-7, with TRBD1 matching over 10 bases. CDR3 length equals 15 residues. The germline V gene has CDR1 SGHRS and CDR2 YFSETQ. V lost 0 bases, J lost 7 bases, and 7 bases stayed unmatched. CDR3 region: CASSLAGTGEEEQYF. Written as DNA, the CDR3 is TGCGCCAGCAGCTTGGCCGGGACAGGGGAGGAAGAGCAGTACTTC.

The V gene is TRBV29-1, the J gene TRBJ2-7; D is undetermined. Germline CDR1 reads SQVTM; CDR2 reads ANQGSEA. The V gene lost 4 bases and the J gene lost 0 bases, with 7 bases spanning the gap. The CDR3 sequence is 12 residues long. The CDR3 DNA follows: TGCAGCGTTGTACAGAGCTCCTACGAGCAGTACTTC. Translated, it gives CSVVQSSYEQYF.